One sample yielded the 30 T cell receptor beta chains listed below, sequenced in a study of blood T cell repertoires in COVID-19. Clones were read by immunoSEQ multiplex PCR, and TCRdb kept only the in-frame ones, dropping some. Among about 180,000 clones listed, roughly 77% were seen once. The sequencing sample was made of peripheral blood. These receptors all come from a woman of 80 years or more with COVID-19, enrolled during active disease.

The chain's CDR3 is CSASILGTGDTGELFF. The CDR3 DNA reads TGCAGTGCTAGTATTCTCGGGACAGGGGACACCGGGGAGCTGTTTTTT. J is TRBJ2-2 and V is TRBV20-1; 10 bases line up with TRBD1. The CDR3 length is 16 residues. Trimming at V came to 3 bases and at J to 3 bases, leaving 7 bases not matched to a gene. Germline V gives CDR1 DFQATT, CDR2 SNEGSKA (reference sequence).

The rearrangement joins TRBV2 to TRBJ1-6, with TRBD1 matching 8 bases. The CDR3 contains 18 residues. The V segment lost 5 bases and the J segment 5 bases; nucleotides outside the gene matches: 14. From germline, CDR1 is SNHLY and CDR2 FYNNEI. The CDR3: CASSPHLYRGKDNSPLHF. In DNA form, the CDR3 reads TGTGCCAGCAGTCCCCACTTATACAGGGGGAAAGATAATTCACCCCTCCACTTT.

The chain combines TRBV30 with TRBJ1-2, with a tentative D call TRBD1 (5 bases). The CDR3 length is 14 residues. Trimming took 0 bases from V and 5 from J, leaving 13 bases between them. Germline CDR1 GTSNPN, CDR2 SVGIG (reference sequence). CDR3 residues: CAWSVRQRHYGYTF. The CDR3 bases are TGTGCCTGGAGTGTGAGACAGCGACATTATGGCTACACCTTC.

This clone was detected once. V and J are TRBV24-1 and TRBJ2-1; 14 positions match TRBD2. CDR3 size: 20 residues. Germline V gives CDR1 KGHDR, CDR2 SFDVKD. J lost 4 bases, V lost 3 bases, and 13 bases had no gene match. CDR3 coding DNA: TGTGCCACCAGTGATCGACCGGGACTAGCGGGAGCTGGGACGTACAATGAGCAGTTCTTC. Protein product: CATSDRPGLAGAGTYNEQFF.

The V call is TRBV6-5, the J call TRBJ2-3; possibly TRBD1 for D (7 bases). V was clipped by 6 bases and J by 4 bases, with 17 bases between them. This CDR3 contains 15 residues. Germline assignment: CDR1 MNHEY and CDR2 SVGAGI. This chain's CDR3 is CASREDRRGADTQYF. In nucleotides, the CDR3 is TGTGCCAGCAGAGAGGACAGGAGGGGGGCAGATACGCAGTATTTT.

The chain combines TRBV3-1 (or the pseudogene TRBV3-2) with TRBJ2-7; 12 bases are shared with TRBD2. CDR1 is LGHDT and CDR2 is YNNKEL in the germline V gene (reference sequence). The V and J ends lost 5 bases and 5 bases, in that order; junction bases with no gene match: 7. The CDR3 consists of 15 residues. CDR3 nucleotide sequence: TGTGCCAGCAGCTCCCTAGCGGGAGGGACACACGAGCAGTACTTC. Translated, it gives CASSSLAGGTHEQYF.

This clone has more than one count but fewer than ten. The V call is TRBV27, the J call TRBJ2-7, with TRBD1 matching over 10 bases. V shed 3 bases and J 0 bases; nucleotides not matched to a gene: 2. The CDR3 runs to 15 residues. Germline V gene sequence: CDR1 MNHEY, CDR2 SMNVEV (reference sequence). Written as DNA, the CDR3 is TGTGCCAGCAGTTTTGGACAGGGGGTCTCCTACGAGCAGTACTTC. Amino acids: CASSFGQGVSYEQYF.

The gene calls are TRBV30 and TRBJ1-6; TRBD1 matches at 7 bases. Germline loops: CDR1 GTSNPN, CDR2 SVGIG (reference sequence). CDR3 size: 15 residues. Unmatched junction bases numbered 12, after V lost 4 bases and J lost 9 bases. CDR3: CAWTDRPLGGSPLHF. Written as DNA, the CDR3 is TGTGCCTGGACGGACAGGCCCCTCGGGGGTTCACCCCTCCACTTT. Full variable domain (rest looked up from reference TRBV30 and TRBJ1-6): SQTIHQWPATLVQPVGSPLSLECTVEGTSNPNLYWYRQAAGRGLQLLFYSVGIGQISSEVPQNLSASRPQDRQFILSSKKLLLSDSGFYLCAWTDRPLGGSPLHFGNGTRLTVT.

V gene TRBV3-1 (or the pseudogene TRBV3-2) combines with J gene TRBJ1-1; tentatively, D is TRBD1 (6 bases). The CDR3 is made up of 13 amino acids. Germline V gene sequence: CDR1 LGHDT, CDR2 YNNKEL (reference sequence). Trimming pared 3 bases from V and 5 bases from J, leaving 10 bases between. CDR3 sequence (DNA): TGTGCCAGCAGCCAGGGGGCGTGGACTGAAGCTTTCTTT. This codes for CASSQGAWTEAFF.

This chain uses TRBV28 with TRBJ2-7, with TRBD2 matching over 7 bases. Germline assignment: CDR1 MDHEN and CDR2 SYDVKM. The ends lost 5 bases at V and 3 bases at J; junction bases unmatched: 10. The CDR3 extends over 15 amino acids. CDR3 loop: CASSVPGERGYEQYF. CDR3 bases: TGTGCCAGCAGTGTACCGGGGGAGCGGGGCTACGAGCAGTACTTC.

V gene TRBV6-5 combines with J gene TRBJ1-2; no firm D call. With 0 bases removed from V and 2 bases from J, the gap between germline ends came to 10 bases. CDR3 length equals 15 residues. In germline, CDR1 is MNHEY, CDR2 SVGAGI. CDR3 sequence: CASSYSAPFNYGYTF. CDR3 DNA sequence: TGTGCCAGCAGTTACTCGGCTCCATTCAACTATGGCTACACCTTC.

The V call is TRBV13, the J call TRBJ2-4; D gene ambiguous. Per the germline V gene, CDR1 is PRHDT and CDR2 is FYEKMQ (reference sequence). The CDR3 spans 16 residues. The V and J ends lost 4 bases and 0 bases respectively, with 13 bases between them. DNA for the CDR3: TGTGCCAGCAGCTCACTACGCGATATAGCCAAAAACATTCAGTACTTC. As protein: CASSSLRDIAKNIQYF.

This chain links TRBV4-1 with TRBJ2-3; tentatively, D is TRBD2 (5 bases). The germline V gene encodes CDR1 MGHRA and CDR2 YSYEKL. The CDR3 is made up of 16 amino acids. Trimming stripped 2 bases from V and 2 bases from J, with 14 bases between. CDR3 DNA sequence: TGCGCCAGCAGCCAATCCCCTAGCAGTTTCACAGATACGCAGTATTTT. Translating gives CASSQSPSSFTDTQYF.

The rearrangement joins TRBV2 to TRBJ2-2, with D perhaps matching TRBD2 (6 bases). Germline V CDR1 and CDR2: SNHLY, FYNNEI. Trimming shortened V by 6 bases and J by 5 bases, and 13 bases separated the two germline ends. This CDR3 region has 14 residues. The CDR3 bases are TGTGCCAGCAGGCCGGGGGAATCGACCGGGGAGCTGTTTTTT. This encodes CASRPGESTGELFF. The full variable domain, its missing parts supplied by reference TRBV2 and TRBJ2-2, is EPEVTQTPSHQVTQMGQEVILRCVPISNHLYFYWYRQILGQKVEFLVSFYNNEISEKSEIFDDQFSVERPDGSNFTLKIRSTKLEDSAMYFCASRPGESTGELFFGEGSRLTVL.

This clone was observed a handful of times. The rearrangement uses TRBV24-1 and TRBJ2-2; D may be TRBD2 (5 bases). The V gene's germline CDR1 is KGHDR and CDR2 SFDVKD. The CDR3 is 14 residues long. V gave up 7 bases and J gave up 1 base, with 9 bases separating them. The CDR3 nucleotides are TGTGCCACCAGGGAGGCCCAGAACACCGGGGAGCTGTTTTTT. Residues: CATREAQNTGELFF.

The chain combines TRBV7-2 with TRBJ2-2, with 9 bases aligning to TRBD1. Per germline, CDR1 SGHTA and CDR2 FQGNSA. CDR3 length: 14 residues. Trimming cost V 8 bases and J 6 bases; bases outside gene matches: 7. The CDR3 spells CASRKQGASGELFF. In DNA, the CDR3 is TGTGCCAGCCGAAAACAGGGGGCATCCGGGGAGCTGTTTTTT.

The chain combines TRBV6-5 with TRBJ2-7, with D perhaps TRBD1 (7 bases). Germline V gene data show CDR1 as MNHEY and CDR2 as SVGAGI. This CDR3 is 15 amino acids long. Trimming cost V 6 bases and J 0 bases, with 15 bases left between them. CDR3 DNA: TGTGCCAGCAGCCCGGGCGGGACAGCCTCCTACGAGCAGTACTTC. It is translated as CASSPGGTASYEQYF.

The rearrangement uses TRBV2 and TRBJ2-7; 7 bases agree with TRBD1. CDR3 length: 13 residues. V lost 6 bases and J lost 2; bases outside the gene matches: 4. Germline V gives CDR1 SNHLY, CDR2 FYNNEI. CDR3 DNA sequence: TGTGCCAGCAGCCGGACAGGAGCCTACGAGCAGTACTTC. Protein sequence: CASSRTGAYEQYF.

The chain recombines TRBV29-1 with TRBJ1-2, with D unresolved. The CDR3 extends over 11 amino acids. Germline CDR1 SQVTM, CDR2 ANQGSEA. Trimming pared 1 base from V and 8 bases from J, leaving 8 bases between. In DNA form, the CDR3 reads TGCAGCGTTGAAGGAGAATTCGGCTACACCTTC. It is translated as CSVEGEFGYTF.

The CDR3 coding sequence is TGTGCCAGCAGCTTAGCGGAGGAGGGACTAAACTATGGCTACACCTTC. It translates to CASSLAEEGLNYGYTF. V and J are TRBV7-9 and TRBJ1-2; possible D gene TRBD1, 5 bases. Germline assignment: CDR1 SEHNR and CDR2 FQNEAQ (reference sequence). This CDR3 has 16 residues. V lost 0 bases, J lost 2 bases, and 13 bases lay in between.

The V and J genes are TRBV5-4 and TRBJ2-2; 9 nucleotides line up with TRBD1. This CDR3 has 14 residues. Germline-derived CDR1 and CDR2 are SGHNT and YYREEE (reference sequence). Losses at the gene ends were 7 bases for V and 6 bases for J; bases not matched to a gene: 7. The DNA for the CDR3 is TGTGCCAGCCTCCGGGACAGGGCCTCCGGGGAGCTGTTTTTT. As protein: CASLRDRASGELFF.

This sequence joins TRBV2 and TRBJ2-5, with D tentatively TRBD2 (6 bases). The CDR3 extends over 15 amino acids. Germline-derived CDR1 and CDR2 are SNHLY and FYNNEI. The V and J ends lost 6 bases and 4 bases respectively, with 18 bases between them. CDR3 DNA sequence: TGTGCCAGCAGCAAGGACTGGCGGGGTAGAGAGACCCAGTACTTC. Its translation is CASSKDWRGRETQYF.

This clone appeared a few times. The CDR3 DNA sequence: TGTGCCAGCTCACCGGACAGGGGTGGAAACACCATATATTTT. It is translated as CASSPDRGGNTIYF. The chain couples TRBV18 to TRBJ1-3, with TRBD1 matching over 9 bases. The germline V gene encodes CDR1 KGHSH and CDR2 LQKENI. CDR3 length: 14 residues. V was pared by 3 bases and J by 3 bases, with 0 bases of the junction left unmatched.

This clone was seen only a few times. This chain links TRBV2 with TRBJ2-1, with TRBD2 as a possible D gene (6 bases). Germline loops: CDR1 SNHLY, CDR2 FYNNEI. The CDR3 has 12 residues. V lost 8 bases and J 10 bases, leaving 15 bases between the germline ends. CDR3 bases: TGTGCCAGCCGCGTTCGGGCGGGAGAGCAGTTCTTC. It encodes CASRVRAGEQFF.

The gene calls are TRBV27 and TRBJ2-1; TRBD2 matches 10 bases. This CDR3 has 15 residues. V dropped 6 bases and J dropped 2; count of bases not matched to a gene: 4. Germline V gene lookup returns CDR1 MNHEY and CDR2 SMNVEV (reference sequence). As DNA, the CDR3 is TGTGCCAGCAGAGCCAGCGGGAGGGCCTACAATGAGCAGTTCTTC. It codes for CASRASGRAYNEQFF.

The CDR3 bases are TGTGCCAGCAGCCCTGGACAGAGCACAGATACGCAGTATTTT. Amino acids: CASSPGQSTDTQYF. The chain uses TRBV11-3 and TRBJ2-3; a weak D match, TRBD1 (6 bases). The CDR3 covers 14 residues. Trimming shortened V by 5 bases and J by 0 bases, and 9 bases separated the two germline ends. In germline, CDR1 is SGHNT, CDR2 YENEEA.

The CDR3 region is CASSQDEVAISYEQYF. In nucleotides, the CDR3 is TGCGCCAGCAGCCAAGATGAAGTAGCGATTTCCTACGAGCAGTACTTC. The chain links TRBV4-1 to TRBJ2-7; a weak D match, TRBD2 (5 bases). Germline lookup yields CDR1 MGHRA and CDR2 YSYEKL. This CDR3 region has 16 residues. The V end was cut by 0 bases, the J end by 1 base, with 13 bases between.

The chain carries TRBV3-1 (or the pseudogene TRBV3-2) and TRBJ2-7; the D gene is possibly TRBD1 (5 bases). The CDR3 has 17 residues. Trimming removed 0 bases at V and 4 bases at J, with 19 bases between. Germline CDR1 LGHDT, CDR2 YNNKEL (reference sequence). The CDR3 reads CASSQEWGPKELYEQYF. Here the CDR3 DNA reads TGTGCCAGCAGCCAAGAATGGGGCCCCAAGGAACTTTACGAGCAGTACTTC.

The chain employs TRBV3-1 (or the pseudogene TRBV3-2) and TRBJ2-5; no reliable D call. The V gene lost 1 base and the J gene lost 1 base, with 7 bases spanning the gap. Per the germline V gene, CDR1 is LGHDT and CDR2 is YNNKEL (reference sequence). The CDR3 covers 14 residues. The CDR3: CASSQGPFQETQYF. CDR3 sequence (DNA): TGTGCCAGCAGCCAAGGGCCCTTCCAAGAGACCCAGTACTTC.

The chain combines TRBV27 with TRBJ1-1; the D gene is possibly TRBD1 (5 bases). Trimming took off 4 bases at V and 2 bases at J, with 11 bases between the two ends. Germline CDR1 MNHEY, CDR2 SMNVEV (reference sequence). The CDR3 is 14 residues long. The CDR3 reads CASSSQGSNTEAFF. The CDR3 bases are TGTGCCAGCAGTTCCCAGGGCTCTAACACTGAAGCTTTCTTT.